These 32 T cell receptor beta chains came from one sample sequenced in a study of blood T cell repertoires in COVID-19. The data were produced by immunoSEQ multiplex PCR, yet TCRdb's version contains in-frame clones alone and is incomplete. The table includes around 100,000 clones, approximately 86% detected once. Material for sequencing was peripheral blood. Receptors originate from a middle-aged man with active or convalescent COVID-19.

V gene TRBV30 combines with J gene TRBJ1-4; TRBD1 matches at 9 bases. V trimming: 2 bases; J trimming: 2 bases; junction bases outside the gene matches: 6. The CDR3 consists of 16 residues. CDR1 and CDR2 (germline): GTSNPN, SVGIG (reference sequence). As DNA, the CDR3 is TGTGCCTGGAGTTACCGAGGACAGGGGACTAATGAAAAACTGTTTTTT. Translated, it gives CAWSYRGQGTNEKLFF.

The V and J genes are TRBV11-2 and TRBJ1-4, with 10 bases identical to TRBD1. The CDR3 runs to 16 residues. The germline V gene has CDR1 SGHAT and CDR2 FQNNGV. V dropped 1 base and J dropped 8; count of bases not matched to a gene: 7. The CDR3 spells CASSLAGRQGAEKLFF. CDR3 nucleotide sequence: TGTGCCAGCAGCTTAGCGGGCCGACAGGGGGCCGAAAAACTGTTTTTT.

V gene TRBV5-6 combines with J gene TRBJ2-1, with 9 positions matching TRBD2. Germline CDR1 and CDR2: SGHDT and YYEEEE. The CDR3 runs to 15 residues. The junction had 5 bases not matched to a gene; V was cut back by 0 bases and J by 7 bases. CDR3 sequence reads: CASSLGSGSENEQFF. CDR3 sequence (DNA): TGTGCCAGCAGCTTGGGTAGCGGGAGTGAGAATGAGCAGTTCTTC.

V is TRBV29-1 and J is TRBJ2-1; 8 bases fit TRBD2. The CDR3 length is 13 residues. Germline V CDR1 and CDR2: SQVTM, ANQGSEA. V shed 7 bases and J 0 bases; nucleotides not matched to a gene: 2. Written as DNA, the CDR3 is TGCAGCGGGCGGGAGGACTCCTACAATGAGCAGTTCTTC. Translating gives CSGREDSYNEQFF.

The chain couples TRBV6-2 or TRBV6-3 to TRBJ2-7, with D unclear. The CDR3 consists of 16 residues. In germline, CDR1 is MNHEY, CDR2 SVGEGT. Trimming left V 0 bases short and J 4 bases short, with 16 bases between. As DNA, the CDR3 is TGTGCCAGCAGTTACTCGCTGATCCCGTCTAAATACGAGCAGTACTTC. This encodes CASSYSLIPSKYEQYF.

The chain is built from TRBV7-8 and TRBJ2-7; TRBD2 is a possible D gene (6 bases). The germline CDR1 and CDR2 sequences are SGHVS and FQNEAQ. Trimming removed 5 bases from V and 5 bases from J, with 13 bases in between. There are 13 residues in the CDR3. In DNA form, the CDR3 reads TGTGCCAGCAGCACGGAGGGGAGGAACGAGCAGTACTTC. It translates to CASSTEGRNEQYF.

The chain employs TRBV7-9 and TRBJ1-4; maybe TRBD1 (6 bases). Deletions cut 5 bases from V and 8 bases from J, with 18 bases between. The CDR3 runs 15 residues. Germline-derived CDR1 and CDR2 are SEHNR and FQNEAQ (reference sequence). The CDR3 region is CASSPPGGAGEKLFF. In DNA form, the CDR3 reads TGTGCCAGCAGCCCCCCCGGGGGGGCAGGGGAAAAACTGTTTTTT.

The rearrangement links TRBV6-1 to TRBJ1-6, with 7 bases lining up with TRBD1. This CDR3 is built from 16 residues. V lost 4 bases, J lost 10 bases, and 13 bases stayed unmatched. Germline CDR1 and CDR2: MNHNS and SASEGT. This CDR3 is CASSGTLGQLVSPLHF. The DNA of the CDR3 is TGTGCCAGCAGTGGTACGTTGGGACAGCTAGTATCACCCCTCCACTTT.

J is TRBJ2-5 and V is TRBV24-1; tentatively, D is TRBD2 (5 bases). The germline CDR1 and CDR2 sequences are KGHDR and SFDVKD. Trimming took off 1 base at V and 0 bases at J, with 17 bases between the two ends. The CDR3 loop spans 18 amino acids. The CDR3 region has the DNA TGTGCCACCAGTGATTTTGCCCCACAAGGAGCGGACCAAGAGACCCAGTACTTC. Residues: CATSDFAPQGADQETQYF.

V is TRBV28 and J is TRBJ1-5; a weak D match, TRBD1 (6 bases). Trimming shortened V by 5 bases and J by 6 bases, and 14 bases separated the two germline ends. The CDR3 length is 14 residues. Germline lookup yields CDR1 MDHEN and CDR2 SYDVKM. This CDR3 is CASSDVGAIQPQHF. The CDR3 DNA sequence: TGTGCCAGCAGTGACGTGGGGGCGATTCAGCCCCAGCATTTT.

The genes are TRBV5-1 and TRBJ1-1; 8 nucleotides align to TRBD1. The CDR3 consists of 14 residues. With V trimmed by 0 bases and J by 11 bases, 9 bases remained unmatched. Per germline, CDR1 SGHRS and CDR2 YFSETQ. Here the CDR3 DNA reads TGCGCCAGCAGCTTGGGAGACAGGGGTCGGGGGGCTTTCTTT. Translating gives CASSLGDRGRGAFF.

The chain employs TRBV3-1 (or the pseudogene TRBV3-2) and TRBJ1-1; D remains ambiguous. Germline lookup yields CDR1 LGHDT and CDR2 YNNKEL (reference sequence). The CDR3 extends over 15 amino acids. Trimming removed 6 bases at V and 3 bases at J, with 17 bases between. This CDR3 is CASRRLPSADTEAFF. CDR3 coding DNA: TGTGCCAGCAGACGATTGCCGTCCGCGGACACTGAAGCTTTCTTT.

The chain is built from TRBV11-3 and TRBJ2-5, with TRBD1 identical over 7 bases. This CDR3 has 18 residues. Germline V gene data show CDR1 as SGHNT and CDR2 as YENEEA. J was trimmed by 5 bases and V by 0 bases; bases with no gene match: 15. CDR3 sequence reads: CASSLESRLGGAGETQYF. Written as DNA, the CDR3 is TGTGCCAGCAGCTTAGAATCTCGGTTAGGGGGCGCCGGGGAGACCCAGTACTTC.

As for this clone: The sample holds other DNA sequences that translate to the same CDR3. CDR3 sequence: CASSLAGLSNQPQHF. CDR3 bases: TGCGCCAGCAGCTTGGCCGGGTTAAGCAATCAGCCCCAGCATTTT. V is TRBV5-1 and J is TRBJ1-5, with D unresolved. V shed 0 bases and J shed 1 base, with 8 bases lying between them. Looked up from germline, CDR1 is SGHRS and CDR2 is YFSETQ. There are 15 residues in the CDR3.

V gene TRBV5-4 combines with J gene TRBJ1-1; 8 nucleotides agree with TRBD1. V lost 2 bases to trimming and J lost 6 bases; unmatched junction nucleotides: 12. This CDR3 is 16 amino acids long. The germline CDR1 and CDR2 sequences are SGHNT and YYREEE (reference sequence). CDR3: CASSLGLRTGFSEAFF. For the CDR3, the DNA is TGTGCCAGCAGCTTAGGCCTCCGGACAGGGTTTTCTGAAGCTTTCTTT.

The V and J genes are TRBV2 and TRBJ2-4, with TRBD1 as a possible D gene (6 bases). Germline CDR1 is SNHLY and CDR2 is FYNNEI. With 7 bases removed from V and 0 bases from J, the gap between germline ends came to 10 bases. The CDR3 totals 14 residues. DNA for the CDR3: TGTGCCAGCACTGTCAGGGGAGCCAAAAACATTCAGTACTTC. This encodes CASTVRGAKNIQYF.

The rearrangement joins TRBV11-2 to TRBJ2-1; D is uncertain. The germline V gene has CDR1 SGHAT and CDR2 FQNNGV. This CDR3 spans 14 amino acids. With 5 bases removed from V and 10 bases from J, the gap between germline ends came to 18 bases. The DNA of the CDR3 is TGTGCCAGCAGCCCCCTCGGGTGGCCCCCGGAGCAGTTCTTC. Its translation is CASSPLGWPPEQFF.

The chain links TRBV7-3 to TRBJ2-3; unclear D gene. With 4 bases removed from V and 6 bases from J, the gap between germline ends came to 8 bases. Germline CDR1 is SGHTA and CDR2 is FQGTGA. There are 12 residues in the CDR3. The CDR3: CASSSTLDTQYF. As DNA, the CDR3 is TGTGCCAGCAGCTCAACCCTTGATACGCAGTATTTT.

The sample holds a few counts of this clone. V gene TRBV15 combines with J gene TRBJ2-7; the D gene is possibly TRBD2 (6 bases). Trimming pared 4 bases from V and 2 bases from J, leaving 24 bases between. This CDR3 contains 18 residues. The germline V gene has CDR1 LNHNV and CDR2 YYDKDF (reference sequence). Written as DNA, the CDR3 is TGTGCCACCAGCACCATCCCCCGGGGGAACATCAAAACCTACGAGCAGTACTTC. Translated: CATSTIPRGNIKTYEQYF. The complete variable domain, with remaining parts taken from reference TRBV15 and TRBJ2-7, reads DAMVIQNPRYQVTQFGKPVTLSCSQTLNHNVMYWYQQKSSQAPKLLFHYYDKDFNNEADTPDNFQSRRPNTSFCFLDIRSPGLGDTAMYLCATSTIPRGNIKTYEQYFGPGTRLTVT.

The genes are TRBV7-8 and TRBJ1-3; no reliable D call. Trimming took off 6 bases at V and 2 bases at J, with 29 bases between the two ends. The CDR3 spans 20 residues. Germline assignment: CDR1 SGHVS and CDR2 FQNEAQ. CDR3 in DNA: TGTGCCAGCAGTCATTTCGTAGCAGATGGCCTCTCAAAAGCTGGAAACACCATATATTTT. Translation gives CASSHFVADGLSKAGNTIYF. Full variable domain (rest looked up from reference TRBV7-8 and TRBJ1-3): GAGVSQSPRYKVAKRGQDVALRCDPISGHVSLFWYQQALGQGPEFLTYFQNEAQLDKSGLPSDRFFAERPEGSVSTLKIQRTQQEDSAVYLCASSHFVADGLSKAGNTIYFGEGSWLTVV.

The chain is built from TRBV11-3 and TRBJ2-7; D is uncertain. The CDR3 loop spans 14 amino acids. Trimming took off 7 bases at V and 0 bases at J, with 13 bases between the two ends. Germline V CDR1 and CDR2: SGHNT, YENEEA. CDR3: CASTDNSNSYEQYF. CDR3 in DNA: TGTGCCAGCACCGATAACTCGAACTCCTACGAGCAGTACTTC.

The DNA for the CDR3 is TGCGCCAGCAGCCGCCTACCCCCCCAAGCAGGGCCCAACATCCACGAGCAGTACTTC. This sequence encodes CASSRLPPQAGPNIHEQYF. This chain links TRBV4-1 with TRBJ2-7, with TRBD1 as a possible D gene (5 bases). Germline loops: CDR1 MGHRA, CDR2 YSYEKL. Trimming pared 4 bases from V and 5 bases from J, leaving 30 bases between. The length of the CDR3 is 19 residues.

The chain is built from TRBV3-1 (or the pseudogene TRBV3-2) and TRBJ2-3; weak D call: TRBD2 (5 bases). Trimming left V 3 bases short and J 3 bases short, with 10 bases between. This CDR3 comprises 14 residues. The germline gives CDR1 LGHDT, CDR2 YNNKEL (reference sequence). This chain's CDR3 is CASSQTTSTDTQYF. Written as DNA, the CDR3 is TGTGCCAGCAGCCAGACTACTAGTACAGATACGCAGTATTTT.

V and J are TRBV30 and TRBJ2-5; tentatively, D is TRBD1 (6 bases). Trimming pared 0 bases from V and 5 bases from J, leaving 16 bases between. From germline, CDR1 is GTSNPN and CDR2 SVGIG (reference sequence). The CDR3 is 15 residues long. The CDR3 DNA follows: TGTGCCTGGAGTGTACCCAGGGGTAACCGGGAGACCCAGTACTTC. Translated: CAWSVPRGNRETQYF.

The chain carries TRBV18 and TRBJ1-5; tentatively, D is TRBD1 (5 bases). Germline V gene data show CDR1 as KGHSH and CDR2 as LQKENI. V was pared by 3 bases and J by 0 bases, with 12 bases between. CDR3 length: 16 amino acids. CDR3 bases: TGTGCCAGCTCACCTGGGGCGGTTTATAGCAATCAGCCCCAGCATTTT. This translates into CASSPGAVYSNQPQHF.

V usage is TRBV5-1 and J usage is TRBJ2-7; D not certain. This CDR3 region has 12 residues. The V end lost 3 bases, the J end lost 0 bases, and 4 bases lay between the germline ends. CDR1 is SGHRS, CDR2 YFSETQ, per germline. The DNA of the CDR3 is TGCGCCAGCAGCTCCAACTCCTACGAGCAGTACTTC. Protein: CASSSNSYEQYF.

The CDR3 sequence: CASRSGGGQETQYF. The CDR3 nucleotides are TGTGCCAGCAGATCGGGCGGAGGGCAAGAGACCCAGTACTTC. This rearrangement joins TRBV7-9 to TRBJ2-5, with D perhaps matching TRBD2 (6 bases). V was trimmed by 6 bases and J by 2 bases, leaving 13 bases between them. This CDR3 contains 14 residues. Per the germline V gene, CDR1 is SEHNR and CDR2 is FQNEAQ (reference sequence).

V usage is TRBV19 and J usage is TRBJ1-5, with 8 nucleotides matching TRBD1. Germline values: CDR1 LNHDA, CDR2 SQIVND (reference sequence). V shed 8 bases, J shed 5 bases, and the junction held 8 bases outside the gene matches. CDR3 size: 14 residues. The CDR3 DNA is TGTGCCAGTTGCCATTCAGGGGGCGATCAGCCCCAGCATTTT. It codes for CASCHSGGDQPQHF.

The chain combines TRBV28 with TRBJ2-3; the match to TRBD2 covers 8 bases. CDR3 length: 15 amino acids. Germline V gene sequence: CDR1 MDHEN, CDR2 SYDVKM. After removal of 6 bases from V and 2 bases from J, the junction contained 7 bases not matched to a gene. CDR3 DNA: TGTGCCAGCAGCGCCGGGGGGGAATCCACAGATACGCAGTATTTT. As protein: CASSAGGESTDTQYF.

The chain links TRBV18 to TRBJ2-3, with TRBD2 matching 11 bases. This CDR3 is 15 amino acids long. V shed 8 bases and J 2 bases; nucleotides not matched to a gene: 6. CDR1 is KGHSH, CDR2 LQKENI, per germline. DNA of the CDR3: TGTGCCAGCGGATTACTAGCGGGAGACACAGATACGCAGTATTTT. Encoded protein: CASGLLAGDTDTQYF.

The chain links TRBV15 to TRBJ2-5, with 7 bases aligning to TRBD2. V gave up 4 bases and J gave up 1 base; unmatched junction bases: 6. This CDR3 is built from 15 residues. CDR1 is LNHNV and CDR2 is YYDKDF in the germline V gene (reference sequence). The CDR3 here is CATSIRTGGQETQYF. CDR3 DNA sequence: TGTGCCACCAGCATCCGAACGGGGGGCCAAGAGACCCAGTACTTC. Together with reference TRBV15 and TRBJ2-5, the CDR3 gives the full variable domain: DAMVIQNPRYQVTQFGKPVTLSCSQTLNHNVMYWYQQKSSQAPKLLFHYYDKDFNNEADTPDNFQSRRPNTSFCFLDIRSPGLGDTAMYLCATSIRTGGQETQYFGPGTRLLVL.

As DNA, the CDR3 is TGCGCCAGCAGCCAAGGCGGTGGGACCCAGTACTTC. Translating it yields CASSQGGGTQYF. The chain has TRBV4-1 and TRBJ2-5; D unresolved. The CDR3 is made up of 12 amino acids. V shed 1 base and J shed 7 bases, with 7 bases lying between them. Looked up from germline, CDR1 is MGHRA and CDR2 is YSYEKL.